This T cell receptor (beta chain) was recovered during a study of T cells after somatic rescue of genetic block. Produced via immunoSEQ multiplex PCR; TCRdb's table is partial and in-frame only. The repertoire holds tens of thousands of clones, with about 92% as singletons. Germline V gene data show CDR1 as SEHNR and CDR2 as FQNEAQ (reference sequence). V was cut by 1 base and J by 6 bases, with 5 bases left in between. The CDR3 length is 12 residues. Sequenced material: peripheral blood mononuclear cells (PBMCs). This chain connects TRBV7-9 to TRBJ2-3; D gene ambiguous. This receptor was obtained from a man between 35 and 55 years old. As DNA, the CDR3 is TGTGCCAGCAGCTTAGGATTGGATACGCAGTATTTT. It yields the protein CASSLGLDTQYF.